This TCR beta chain was obtained from a study of T cells in Graves' hyperthyroidism and ophthalmopathy. This CDR3 spans 14 amino acids. Germline V CDR1 and CDR2: ENHRY, SYGVKD. V dropped 6 bases and J dropped 2 bases, with 11 bases sitting between them. This clonotype was counted many times. The antigen remains undetermined. Study results and limitations: Most clonotypes expanded in the thyroid (above 0.001) were also present in blood. A model of 13 V-J pairs discriminated ophthalmopathy from stable hyperthyroidism. Before onset, by a median of approximately 6.8 months, the model predicted ophthalmopathy.

Researchers amplified the TCR beta CDR3 regions from RNA transcripts. When the TCR CDR3 underwent first-round RT-PCR, the HTBI primer set was used. Each CDR3 protein is one row after TCRdb ran MiXCR on the multiplex PCR reads. The sample holds fewer than 200,000 distinct CDR3 sequences, around 8.9% seen once. Thyroid ultrasound and orbital computed tomography, with clinical symptoms and serum thyroxine and TRAb, informed diagnoses. The sample comprised blood. This sequence originates from a woman under 30 with Graves' hyperthyroidism that later progressed to Graves' ophthalmopathy. The chain carries TRBV10-3 and TRBJ1-3; no clear D gene. The DNA for the CDR3 is TGTGCCATCAGCGGTTCCGGGGCTGGAAACACCATATATTTT. Residues: CAISGSGAGNTIYF.